The clone carrying this T cell receptor beta chain appeared many times. Its antigen is currently unknown. TCRdb reprocessed the reads via MiXCR and lists one record per CDR3 protein. This table holds 500,000 or so distinct CDR3 sequences, 15% to 20% found once. This entry is derived from a study of T cell repertoires in cytomegalovirus infection. Study observations and caveats: Summed frequency of public TCR beta families distinguished CMV carriers with the relevant HLA. Dominating the ex vivo response were TCR beta clonotypes that were CMV-specific and HLA-C-restricted.

This sequence originates from a human donor in good health (CMV status not recorded). Some clones in this sample may be carry-over from other donors' samples. Sequenced material: CD8+ T cells from PBMCs.

The CDR3, as DNA: TGTGCCAGCAGTGACCGTGGGACAGAAGAGACCCAGTACTTC. Protein product: CASSDRGTEETQYF. V gene TRBV27 combines with J gene TRBJ2-5; 7 nucleotides align to TRBD1. The CDR3 totals 14 residues. V shed 5 bases, J shed 3 bases, and the junction held 6 bases outside the gene matches. In germline, CDR1 is MNHEY, CDR2 SMNVEV (reference sequence).